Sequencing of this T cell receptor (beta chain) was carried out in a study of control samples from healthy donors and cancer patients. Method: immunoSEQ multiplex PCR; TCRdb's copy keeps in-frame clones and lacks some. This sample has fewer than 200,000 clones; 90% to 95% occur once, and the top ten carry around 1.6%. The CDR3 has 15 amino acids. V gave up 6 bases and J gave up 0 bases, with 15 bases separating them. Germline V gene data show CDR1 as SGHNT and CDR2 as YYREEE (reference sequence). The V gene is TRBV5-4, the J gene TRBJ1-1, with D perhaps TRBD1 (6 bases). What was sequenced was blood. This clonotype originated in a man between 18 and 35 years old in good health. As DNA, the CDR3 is TGTGCCAGCACATCCGCCCAGGGGTTGAACACTGAAGCTTTCTTT. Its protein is CASTSAQGLNTEAFF.